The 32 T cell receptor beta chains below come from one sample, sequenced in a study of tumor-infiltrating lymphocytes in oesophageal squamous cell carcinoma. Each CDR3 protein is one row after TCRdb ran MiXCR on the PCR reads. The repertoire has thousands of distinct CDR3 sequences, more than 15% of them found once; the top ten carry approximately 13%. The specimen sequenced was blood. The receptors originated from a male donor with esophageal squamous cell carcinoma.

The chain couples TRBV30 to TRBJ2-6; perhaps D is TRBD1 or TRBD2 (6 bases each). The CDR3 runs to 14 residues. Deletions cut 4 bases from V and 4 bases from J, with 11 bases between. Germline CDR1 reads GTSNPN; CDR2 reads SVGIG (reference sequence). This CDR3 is CAWNRGLGANVLTF. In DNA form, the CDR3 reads TGTGCCTGGAACCGGGGGCTGGGGGCCAACGTCCTGACTTTC.

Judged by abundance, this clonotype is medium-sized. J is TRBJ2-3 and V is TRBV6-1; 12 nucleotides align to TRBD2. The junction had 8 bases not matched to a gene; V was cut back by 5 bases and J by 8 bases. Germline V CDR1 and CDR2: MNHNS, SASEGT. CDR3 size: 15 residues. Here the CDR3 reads CASSLAGGDVPTQYF. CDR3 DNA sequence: TGTGCCAGCAGTCTAGCGGGGGGGGATGTCCCTACGCAGTATTTT.

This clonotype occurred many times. The DNA of the CDR3 is TGTGCCATCCGAGCCGGGGGGAAATACAATGAGCAGTTCTTC. This sequence encodes CAIRAGGKYNEQFF. The V call is TRBV28, the J call TRBJ2-1; 7 bases fit TRBD2. The CDR3 loop spans 14 amino acids. The germline CDR1 and CDR2 sequences are MDHEN and SYDVKM. V lost 10 bases, J lost 4 bases, and 10 bases stayed unmatched.

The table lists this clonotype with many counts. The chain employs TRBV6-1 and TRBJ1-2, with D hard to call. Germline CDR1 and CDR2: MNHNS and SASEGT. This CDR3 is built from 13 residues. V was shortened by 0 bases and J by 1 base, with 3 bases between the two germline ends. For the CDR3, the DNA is TGTGCCAGCAGTGAAGCGCTTAACTATGGCTACACCTTC. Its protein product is CASSEALNYGYTF.

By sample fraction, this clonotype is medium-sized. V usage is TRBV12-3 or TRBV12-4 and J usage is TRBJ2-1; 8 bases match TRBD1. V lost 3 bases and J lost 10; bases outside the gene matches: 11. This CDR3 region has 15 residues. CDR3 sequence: CASSLGQVRVREQFF. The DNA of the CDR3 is TGTGCCAGCAGTTTGGGACAGGTCCGGGTCAGGGAGCAGTTCTTC.

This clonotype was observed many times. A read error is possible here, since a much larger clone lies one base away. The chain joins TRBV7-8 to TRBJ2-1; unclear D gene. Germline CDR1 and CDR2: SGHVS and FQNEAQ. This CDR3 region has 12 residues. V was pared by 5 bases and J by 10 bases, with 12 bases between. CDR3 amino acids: CASSTYPYEQFF. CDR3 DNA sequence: TGTGCCAGCAGCACGTACCCCTACGAGCAGTTCTTC.

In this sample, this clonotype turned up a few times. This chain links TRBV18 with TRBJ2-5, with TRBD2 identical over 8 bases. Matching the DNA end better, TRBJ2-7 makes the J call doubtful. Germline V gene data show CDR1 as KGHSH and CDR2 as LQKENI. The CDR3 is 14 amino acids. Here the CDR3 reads CASSPLGGDYEQYF. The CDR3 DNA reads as TGTGCCAGCTCACCACTCGGGGGGGACTACGAGCAGTACTTC.

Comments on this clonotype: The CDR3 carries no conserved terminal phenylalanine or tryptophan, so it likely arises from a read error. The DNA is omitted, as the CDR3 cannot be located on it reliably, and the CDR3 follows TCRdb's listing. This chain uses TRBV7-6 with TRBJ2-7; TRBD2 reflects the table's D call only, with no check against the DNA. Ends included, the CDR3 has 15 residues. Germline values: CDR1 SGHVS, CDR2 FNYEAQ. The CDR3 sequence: CASSLAGDYGYTFGS.

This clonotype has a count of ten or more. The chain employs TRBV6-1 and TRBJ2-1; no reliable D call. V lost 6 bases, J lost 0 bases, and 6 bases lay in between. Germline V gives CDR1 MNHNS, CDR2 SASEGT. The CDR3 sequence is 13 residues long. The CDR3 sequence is CASSRSSYNEQFF. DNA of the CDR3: TGTGCCAGCAGCCGAAGCTCCTACAATGAGCAGTTCTTC.

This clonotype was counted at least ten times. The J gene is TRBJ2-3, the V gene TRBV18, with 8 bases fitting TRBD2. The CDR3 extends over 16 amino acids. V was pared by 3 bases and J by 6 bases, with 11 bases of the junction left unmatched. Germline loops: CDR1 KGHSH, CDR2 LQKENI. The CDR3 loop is CASSPNSGGAADTQYF. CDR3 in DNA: TGTGCCAGCTCACCGAATTCCGGGGGGGCAGCCGATACGCAGTATTTT.

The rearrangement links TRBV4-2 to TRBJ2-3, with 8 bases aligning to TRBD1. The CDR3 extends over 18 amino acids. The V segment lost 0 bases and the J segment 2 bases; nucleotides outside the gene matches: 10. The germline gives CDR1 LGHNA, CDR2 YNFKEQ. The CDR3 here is CASSQEGGQGAATDTQYF. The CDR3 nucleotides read TGTGCCAGCAGCCAAGAAGGAGGGCAGGGGGCAGCCACAGATACGCAGTATTTT.

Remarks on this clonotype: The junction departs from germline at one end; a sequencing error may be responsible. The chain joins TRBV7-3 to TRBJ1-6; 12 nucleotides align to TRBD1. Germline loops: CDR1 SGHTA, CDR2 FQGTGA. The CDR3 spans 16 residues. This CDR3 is CASSRAGGTGGGELYF. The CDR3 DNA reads TGTGCCAGCAGCCGTGCGGGAGGGACAGGGGGCGGCGAGCTGTACTTT.

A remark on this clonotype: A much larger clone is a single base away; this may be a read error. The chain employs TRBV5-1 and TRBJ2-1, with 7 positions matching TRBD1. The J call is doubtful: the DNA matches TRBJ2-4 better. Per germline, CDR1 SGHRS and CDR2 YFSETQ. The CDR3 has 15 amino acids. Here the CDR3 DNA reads TGCGCCAGCAGCAATGACAGGGTCATTGGCGATGATCAGTACTTC. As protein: CASSNDRVIGDDQYF.

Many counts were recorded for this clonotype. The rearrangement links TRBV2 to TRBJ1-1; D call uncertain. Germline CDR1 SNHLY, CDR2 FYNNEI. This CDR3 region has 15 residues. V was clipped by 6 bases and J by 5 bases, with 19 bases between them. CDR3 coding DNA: TGTGCCAGCAGAGAGAGGACCGGGCTCGGGACTGAAGCTTTCTTT. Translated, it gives CASRERTGLGTEAFF.

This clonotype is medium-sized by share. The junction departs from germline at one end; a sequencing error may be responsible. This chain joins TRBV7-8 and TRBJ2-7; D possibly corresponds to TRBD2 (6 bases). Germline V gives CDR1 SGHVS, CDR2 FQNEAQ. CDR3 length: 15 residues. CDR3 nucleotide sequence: TGTGCCAGCAGCGACTACGGGAGTTCTAATTCACCCCTCCACTTC. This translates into CASSDYGSSNSPLHF. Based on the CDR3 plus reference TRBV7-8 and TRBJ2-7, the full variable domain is GAGVSQSPRYKVAKRGQDVALRCDPISGHVSLFWYQQALGQGPEFLTYFQNEAQLDKSGLPSDRFFAERPEGSVSTLKIQRTQQEDSAVYLCASSDYGSSNSPLHFGPGTRLTVT.

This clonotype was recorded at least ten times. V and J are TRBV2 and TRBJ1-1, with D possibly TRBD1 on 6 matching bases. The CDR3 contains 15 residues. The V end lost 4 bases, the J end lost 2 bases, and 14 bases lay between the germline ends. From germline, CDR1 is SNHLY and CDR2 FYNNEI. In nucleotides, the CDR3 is TGTGCCAGCAGTGCGCGGACAGCTTTAAACACTGAAGCTTTCTTT. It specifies CASSARTALNTEAFF.

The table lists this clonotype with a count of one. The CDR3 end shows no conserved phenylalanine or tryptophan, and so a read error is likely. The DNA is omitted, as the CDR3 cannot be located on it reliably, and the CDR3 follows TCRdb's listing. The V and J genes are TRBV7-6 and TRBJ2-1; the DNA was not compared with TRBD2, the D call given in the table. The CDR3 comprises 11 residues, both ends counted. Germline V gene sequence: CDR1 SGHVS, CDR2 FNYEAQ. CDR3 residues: CASSSIGGGLA.

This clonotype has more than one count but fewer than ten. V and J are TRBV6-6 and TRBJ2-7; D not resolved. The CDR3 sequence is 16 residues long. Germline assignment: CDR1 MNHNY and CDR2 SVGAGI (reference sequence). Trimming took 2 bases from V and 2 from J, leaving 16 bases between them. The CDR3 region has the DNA TGTGCCAGCAGTTACGAAACTGGACGCTTTGCCTACGAGCAGTACTTC. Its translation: CASSYETGRFAYEQYF.

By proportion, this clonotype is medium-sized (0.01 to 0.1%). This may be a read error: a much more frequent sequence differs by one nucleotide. As DNA, the CDR3 is TGTGCCAGCAGCTTATCGGGCAGGTCGAATGAGCAGTACTTC. Its protein product is CASSLSGRSNEQYF. The V call is TRBV7-8, the J call TRBJ2-7, with unresolved D. CDR1 is SGHVS, CDR2 FQNEAQ, per germline. Trimming cost V 2 bases and J 7 bases, with 15 bases left between them. This CDR3 comprises 14 residues.

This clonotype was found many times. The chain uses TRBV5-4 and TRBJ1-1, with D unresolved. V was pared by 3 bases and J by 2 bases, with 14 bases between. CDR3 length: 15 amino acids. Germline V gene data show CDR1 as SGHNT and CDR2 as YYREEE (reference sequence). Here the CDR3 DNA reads TGTGCCAGCAGCTCCCCCGGGAGGGCCAACACTGAAGCTTTCTTT. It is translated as CASSSPGRANTEAFF. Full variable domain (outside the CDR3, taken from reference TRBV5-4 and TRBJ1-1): ETGVTQSPTHLIKTRGQQVTLRCSSQSGHNTVSWYQQALGQGPQFIFQYYREEENGRGNFPPRFSGLQFPNYSSELNVNALELDDSALYLCASSSPGRANTEAFFGQGTRLTVV.

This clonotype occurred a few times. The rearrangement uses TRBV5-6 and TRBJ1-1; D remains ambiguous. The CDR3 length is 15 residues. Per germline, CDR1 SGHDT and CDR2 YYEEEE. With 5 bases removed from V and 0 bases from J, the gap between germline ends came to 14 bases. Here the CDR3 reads CASSENDFMNTEAFF. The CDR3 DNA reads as TGTGCCAGCAGTGAAAACGACTTCATGAACACTGAAGCTTTCTTT. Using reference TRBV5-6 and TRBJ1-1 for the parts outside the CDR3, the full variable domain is DAGVTQSPTHLIKTRGQQVTLRCSPKSGHDTVSWYQQALGQGPQFIFQYYEEEERQRGNFPDRFSGHQFPNYSSELNVNALLLGDSALYLCASSENDFMNTEAFFGQGTRLTVV.

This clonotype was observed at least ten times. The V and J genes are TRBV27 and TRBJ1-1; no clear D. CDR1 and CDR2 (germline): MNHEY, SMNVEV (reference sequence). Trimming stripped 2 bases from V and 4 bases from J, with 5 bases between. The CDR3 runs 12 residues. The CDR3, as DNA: TGTGCCAGCAGTTTACGGGGCACTGAAGCTTTCTTT. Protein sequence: CASSLRGTEAFF.

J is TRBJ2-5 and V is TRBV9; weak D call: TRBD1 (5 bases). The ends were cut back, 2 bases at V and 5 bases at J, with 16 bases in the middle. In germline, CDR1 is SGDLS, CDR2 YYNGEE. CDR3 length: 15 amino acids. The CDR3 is CASSVDMAGRETQYF. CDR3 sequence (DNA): TGTGCCAGCAGCGTCGATATGGCAGGGCGGGAGACCCAGTACTTC.

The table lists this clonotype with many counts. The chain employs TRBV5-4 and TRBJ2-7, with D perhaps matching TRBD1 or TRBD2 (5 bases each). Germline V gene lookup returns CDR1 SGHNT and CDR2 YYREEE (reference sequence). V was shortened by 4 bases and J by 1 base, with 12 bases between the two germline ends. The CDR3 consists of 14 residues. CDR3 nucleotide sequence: TGTGCCAGCAGCCCAGGGACCTATTCCTACGAGCAGTACTTC. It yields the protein CASSPGTYSYEQYF.

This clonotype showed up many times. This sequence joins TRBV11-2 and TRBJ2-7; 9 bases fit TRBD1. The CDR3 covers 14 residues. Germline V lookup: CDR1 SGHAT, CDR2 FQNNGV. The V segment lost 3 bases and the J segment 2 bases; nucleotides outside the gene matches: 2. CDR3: CASSFGTGPYEQYF. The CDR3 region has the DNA TGTGCCAGCAGCTTCGGGACAGGGCCCTACGAGCAGTACTTC.

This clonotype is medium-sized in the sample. The CDR3 protein is CASGRTSGGAVAKNIQYF. DNA of the CDR3: TGTGCTAGTGGGCGGACTAGCGGGGGGGCCGTGGCCAAAAACATTCAGTACTTC. The V and J genes are TRBV12-5 and TRBJ2-4; 15 bases map to TRBD2. There are 18 residues in the CDR3. V shed 6 bases and J 1 base; nucleotides not matched to a gene: 7. The germline V gene has CDR1 LGHNT and CDR2 FRNRAP.

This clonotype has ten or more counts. The CDR3 coding sequence is TGTGCCAGCAGTTTTCGGACTAGCGGTCGCACAGATACGCAGTATTTT. Translation: CASSFRTSGRTDTQYF. The chain recombines TRBV27 with TRBJ2-3; 10 bases align to TRBD2. With 3 bases clipped from V and 1 base from J, the junction kept 4 bases outside the gene matches. From germline, CDR1 is MNHEY and CDR2 SMNVEV (reference sequence). This CDR3 has 16 residues.

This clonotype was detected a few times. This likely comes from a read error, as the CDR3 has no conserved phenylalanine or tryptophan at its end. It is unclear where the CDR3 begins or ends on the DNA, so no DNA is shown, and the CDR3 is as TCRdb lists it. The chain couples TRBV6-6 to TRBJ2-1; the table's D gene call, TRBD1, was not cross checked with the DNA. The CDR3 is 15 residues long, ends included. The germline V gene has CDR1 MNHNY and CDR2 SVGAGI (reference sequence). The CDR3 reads CASKWGQFYGYTFGS.

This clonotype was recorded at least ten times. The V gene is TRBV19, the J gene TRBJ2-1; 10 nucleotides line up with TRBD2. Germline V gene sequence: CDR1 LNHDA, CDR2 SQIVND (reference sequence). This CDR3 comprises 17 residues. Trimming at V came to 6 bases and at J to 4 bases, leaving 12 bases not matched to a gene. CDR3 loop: CASSVSLLAGIYNEQFF. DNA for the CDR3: TGTGCCAGTAGCGTTTCCTTACTAGCGGGGATATACAATGAGCAGTTCTTC.

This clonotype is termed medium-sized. The CDR3 loop reads CASSLDSTDTQYF. The CDR3 DNA reads TGTGCCAGCAGCCTAGACAGCACAGATACGCAGTATTTT. This rearrangement joins TRBV12-3 or TRBV12-4 to TRBJ2-3; D is unresolved. V was shortened by 6 bases and J by 0 bases, with 7 bases between the two germline ends. The CDR3 is 13 amino acids.

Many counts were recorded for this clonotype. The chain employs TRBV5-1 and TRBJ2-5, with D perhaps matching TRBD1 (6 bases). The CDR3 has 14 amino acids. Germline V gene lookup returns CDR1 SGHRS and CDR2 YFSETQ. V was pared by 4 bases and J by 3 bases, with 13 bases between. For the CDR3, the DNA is TGCGCCAGCAGCCTTCTCAGGGGAGAAGAGACCCAGTACTTC. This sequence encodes CASSLLRGEETQYF.

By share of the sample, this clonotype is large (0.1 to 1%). The CDR3 loop is CASSPNLAGGRYNEQFF. The CDR3 DNA sequence: TGTGCCAGCAGTCCTAACCTAGCGGGGGGGCGGTACAATGAGCAGTTCTTC. This rearrangement joins TRBV7-2 to TRBJ2-1, with TRBD2 matching over 12 bases. The CDR3 is 17 amino acids. CDR1 and CDR2 (germline): SGHTA, FQGNSA. J was trimmed by 4 bases and V by 6 bases; bases with no gene match: 10.